This T cell receptor beta chain was observed in a study of T cells in Graves' hyperthyroidism and ophthalmopathy. This clonotype showed up many times. Its antigen is undetermined. Study-level points and caveats: Median prediction lead before ophthalmopathy onset was about 6.7 months with the model.

This CDR3 has 13 residues. Trimming took off 7 bases at V and 7 bases at J, with 17 bases between the two ends. The germline gives CDR1 SQVTM, CDR2 ANQGSEA. It was RNA transcripts that yielded the amplified TCR beta CDR3 regions. TCR CDR3 underwent first-round RT-PCR with the HTBI primer set. TCRdb re-called the multiplex PCR reads with MiXCR, one entry per CDR3 protein. The sample has 600,000 or so distinct CDR3 sequences; 12% to 15% are singletons. Sequencing was carried out using blood. The TCR sequence derives from a woman between 18 and 30 years old with Graves' ophthalmopathy. The rearrangement links TRBV29-1 to TRBJ2-1; TRBD1 is a possible D gene (6 bases). The CDR3 reads CSAIHRVGNEQFF. The CDR3 DNA reads as TGCAGCGCTATCCACAGGGTAGGAAATGAGCAGTTCTTC.